The next 16 T cell receptor beta chains were all read from a single sample in a study of blood T cell repertoires in COVID-19. The method was immunoSEQ multiplex PCR; TCRdb's version includes in-frame clones alone and lacks a portion of them. The table includes around 450,000 clones, 85% to 90% detected once. Sequencing was done on a sample of peripheral blood. The receptors originated from a woman aged 30 to 39 with acute or convalescent COVID-19.

This chain joins TRBV10-3 and TRBJ2-3; 13 positions agree with TRBD2. CDR1 and CDR2 from the germline V gene are ENHRY and SYGVKD. There are 17 residues in the CDR3. V dropped 3 bases and J dropped 2; count of bases not matched to a gene: 5. Here the CDR3 reads CAISDPGLAGVTDTQYF. The CDR3 DNA reads as TGTGCCATCAGTGACCCCGGACTAGCGGGGGTCACAGATACGCAGTATTTT.

CDR3 in amino acids: CASSRGGWDEQYF. CDR3 nucleotides: TGTGCCAGCAGTAGGGGGGGTTGGGACGAGCAGTACTTC. The rearrangement uses TRBV2 and TRBJ2-7, with a weak D call TRBD2 (7 bases). The germline CDR1 and CDR2 sequences are SNHLY and FYNNEI. The CDR3 runs 13 residues. Trimming took 5 bases from V and 5 from J, leaving 13 bases between them.

This clone was recorded only once. The chain has TRBV10-3 and TRBJ1-5, with D possibly being TRBD1 (5 bases). Deletions cut 0 bases from V and 7 bases from J, with 13 bases between. The CDR3 length is 15 residues. Germline CDR1 reads ENHRY; CDR2 reads SYGVKD. The CDR3 nucleotides read TGTGCCATCAGTGAGTCGAAACCCCAGGGACAGCCCCAGCATTTT. This sequence encodes CAISESKPQGQPQHF.

The rearrangement links TRBV5-5 to TRBJ2-7; 9 bases agree with TRBD1. With V trimmed by 5 bases and J by 7 bases, 10 bases remained unmatched. This CDR3 is built from 14 residues. Germline values: CDR1 SGHKS, CDR2 YYEKEE (reference sequence). CDR3 sequence reads: CASRIGDRALEQYF. The CDR3 DNA reads TGTGCCAGCAGAATCGGGGACAGGGCTCTTGAGCAGTACTTC.

The chain carries TRBV4-2 and TRBJ2-2; tentatively, D is TRBD1 (9 bases). Between the trimmed V and J ends, which lost 2 bases and 1 base, there was a span of 26 bases. The CDR3 covers 21 residues. The germline V gene has CDR1 LGHNA and CDR2 YNFKEQ. The CDR3 nucleotides read TGTGCCAGCAGCCAAAGGGACAGGGTGTTTGTTCTAGCGGGGAACACCGGGGAGCTGTTTTTT. Amino acid sequence: CASSQRDRVFVLAGNTGELFF.

Only one count was recorded for this clone. The CDR3 here is CASSSPELGNEKLFF. The CDR3 DNA sequence: TGTGCCAGCAGCTCGCCCGAACTTGGTAATGAAAAACTGTTTTTT. The chain carries TRBV7-9 and TRBJ1-4; D is ambiguous. Trimming took 4 bases from V and 4 from J, leaving 13 bases between them. Per the germline V gene, CDR1 is SEHNR and CDR2 is FQNEAQ (reference sequence). This CDR3 is built from 15 residues.

The chain has TRBV6-5 and TRBJ2-1; 7 nucleotides align to TRBD1. CDR1 and CDR2 (germline): MNHEY, SVGAGI. The CDR3 covers 15 residues. Trimming cost V 6 bases and J 9 bases; bases outside gene matches: 14. For the CDR3, the DNA is TGTGCCAGCAGACCGGACAGGCAGTTGGTCGGTGAGCAGTTCTTC. Protein sequence: CASRPDRQLVGEQFF.

This chain links TRBV7-3 with TRBJ2-1; D is undetermined. Germline CDR1 SGHTA, CDR2 FQGTGA. The V and J ends lost 1 base and 8 bases respectively, with 12 bases between them. This CDR3 spans 14 amino acids. CDR3 protein: CASSLIAPSHEQFF. The CDR3 coding sequence is TGTGCCAGCAGCTTAATAGCTCCCTCTCATGAGCAGTTCTTC. The full variable domain, in which reference TRBV7-3 and TRBJ2-1 provide the parts outside the CDR3, is GAGVSQTPSNKVTEKGKYVELRCDPISGHTALYWYRQSLGQGPEFLIYFQGTGAADDSGLPNDRFFAVRPEGSVSTLKIQRTERGDSAVYLCASSLIAPSHEQFFGPGTRLTVL.

The chain carries TRBV5-6 and TRBJ1-5; 9 nucleotides align to TRBD1. Germline CDR1 reads SGHDT; CDR2 reads YYEEEE. The ends lost 4 bases at V and 5 bases at J; junction bases unmatched: 7. The CDR3 sequence is 15 residues long. CDR3 residues: CASSGTGRSDQPQHF. CDR3 nucleotide sequence: TGTGCCAGCAGCGGGACAGGGAGATCGGATCAGCCCCAGCATTTT.

The chain carries TRBV2 and TRBJ2-5; TRBD2 matches 13 bases. The CDR3 runs 15 residues. Germline CDR1 SNHLY, CDR2 FYNNEI. J was trimmed by 5 bases and V by 6 bases; bases with no gene match: 6. The CDR3 here is CASRETSGGAETQYF. The CDR3 nucleotides are TGTGCCAGCAGAGAAACTAGCGGGGGGGCCGAGACCCAGTACTTC.

The rearrangement uses TRBV28 and TRBJ1-5; 7 bases fit TRBD1. The CDR3 length is 12 residues. CDR1 is MDHEN, CDR2 SYDVKM, per germline. J was trimmed by 11 bases and V by 4 bases; bases with no gene match: 5. The CDR3 loop reads CASSSQGETQHF. The CDR3 region has the DNA TGTGCCAGCAGTTCCCAGGGGGAGACCCAGCATTTT.

The V and J genes are TRBV6-2 or TRBV6-3 and TRBJ1-5; 9 positions match TRBD1. With 6 bases clipped from V and 5 bases from J, the junction kept 11 bases outside the gene matches. CDR3 length: 16 residues. CDR1 MNHEY and CDR2 SVGEGT come from the germline V gene. CDR3 in DNA: TGTGCCAGCAGCCCTTACCCGGGACAGGGCGATCAGCCCCAGCATTTT. Its protein product is CASSPYPGQGDQPQHF.

This clone has just a few counts. The chain carries TRBV5-1 and TRBJ1-6, with TRBD1 as a possible D gene (6 bases). The germline V gene encodes CDR1 SGHRS and CDR2 YFSETQ. The germline V and J ends were trimmed by 0 bases and 9 bases, with 13 bases remaining between them. The CDR3 is 15 residues long. The CDR3 loop reads CASSLDRATSSPLHF. CDR3 nucleotides: TGCGCCAGCAGCTTGGACAGGGCAACCAGTTCACCCCTCCACTTT. Combining the CDR3 with reference TRBV5-1 and TRBJ1-6 gives the whole variable domain KAGVTQTPRYLIKTRGQQVTLSCSPISGHRSVSWYQQTPGQGLQFLFEYFSETQRNKGNFPGRFSGRQFSNSRSEMNVSTLELGDSALYLCASSLDRATSSPLHFGNGTRLTVT.

This chain links TRBV12-3 or TRBV12-4 with TRBJ1-1, with unresolved D. The CDR3 has 12 amino acids. Trimming removed 6 bases from V and 0 bases from J, with 5 bases in between. The DNA for the CDR3 is TGTGCCAGCAGCCGGGTGAACACTGAAGCTTTCTTT. Translated, it gives CASSRVNTEAFF.

The V call is TRBV3-1 (or the pseudogene TRBV3-2), the J call TRBJ2-2; 8 positions agree with TRBD2. The trim removed 4 bases at V and 5 bases at J, leaving 6 bases unmatched. The germline V gene has CDR1 LGHDT and CDR2 YNNKEL (reference sequence). The CDR3 length is 15 residues. The DNA for the CDR3 is TGTGCCAGCAGCCCCATGGCGGGGGGAACCGGGGAGCTGTTTTTT. Amino acids: CASSPMAGGTGELFF.

The CDR3 DNA follows: TGCGCCAGCAGCTTGGTTGGCCAGGATAATTCACCCCTCCACTTT. As protein: CASSLVGQDNSPLHF. The chain couples TRBV5-1 to TRBJ1-6; D is unclear. The CDR3 has 15 amino acids. With 0 bases removed from V and 5 bases from J, the gap between germline ends came to 9 bases. CDR1 SGHRS and CDR2 YFSETQ come from the germline V gene.